This TCR beta chain was recovered during a study of cytomegalovirus exposure and HLA in healthy donors. Study context: Earlier, 95 million to 140 million unique TCR beta sequences were recovered from approximately 180 million T cells by an analysis.

With 60 Vbeta and 13 Jbeta primers, the PCR was carried out. Using immunoSEQ multiplex PCR, the repertoire was profiled, and TCRdb retains in-frame clones only, with some absent. The table includes 250,000 to 350,000 clones, roughly 80% detected once. Per germline, CDR1 MNHEY and CDR2 SVGAGI. Trimming shortened V by 8 bases and J by 7 bases, and 11 bases separated the two germline ends. The CDR3 covers 12 residues. To note about this clone: Antigen specificity is unknown.

Points from the study as a whole: Specificity for CMV antigens was confirmed in vitro for a few of the CMV-associated chains. Previously analyzed data showed that most TCR beta V segments were productive at a frequency of about 87% or about 30%.

The sequenced sample consisted of PBMCs. V is TRBV6-5 and J is TRBJ1-4; a weak D match, TRBD1 (6 bases). The clonotype comes from a girl aged 2-10 years in good health and CMV-seronegative. The chain's CDR3 is CASAGAGEKLFF. The CDR3 region has the DNA TGTGCCAGCGCAGGGGCGGGTGAAAAACTGTTTTTT.